The 25 T cell receptor beta chains listed next were all sequenced from one sample in a study of cytomegalovirus exposure and HLA in healthy donors. The PCR made use of 60 Vbeta and 13 Jbeta primers. Using immunoSEQ multiplex PCR, the repertoire was profiled, and TCRdb retains in-frame clones only, with some absent. The data show approximately 82,000 clones, roughly 80% seen once. Input material: PBMCs. The receptors were gathered from a woman in her 50s in good health and CMV-seropositive.

The chain carries TRBV27 and TRBJ1-5; D not certain. In germline, CDR1 is MNHEY, CDR2 SMNVEV (reference sequence). The ends were cut back, 7 bases at V and 8 bases at J, with 15 bases in the middle. CDR3 length: 13 residues. As DNA, the CDR3 is TGTGCCAGCAACCCATCTTCGGGGAAGCCCCAGCATTTT. It is translated as CASNPSSGKPQHF.

The chain combines TRBV7-9 with TRBJ2-1; TRBD2 matches at 7 bases. The CDR3 sequence is 14 residues long. V lost 5 bases to trimming and J lost 8 bases; unmatched junction nucleotides: 9. The germline CDR1 and CDR2 sequences are SEHNR and FQNEAQ (reference sequence). The CDR3 coding sequence is TGTGCCAGCAGCCCTTGGACTAGGCTAGATGAGCAGTTCTTC. Translated, it gives CASSPWTRLDEQFF.

This clone was seen a handful of times. The chain carries TRBV6-1 and TRBJ1-2, with 10 bases identical to TRBD1. The CDR3 is made up of 13 amino acids. The ends lost 7 bases at V and 8 bases at J; junction bases unmatched: 7. Germline V CDR1 and CDR2: MNHNS, SASEGT. This CDR3 is CASNRDRGKGYTF. The DNA of the CDR3 is TGTGCCAGCAATAGGGACAGGGGAAAAGGCTACACCTTC.

The V call is TRBV7-9, the J call TRBJ2-1; 16 nucleotides align to TRBD2. V lost 5 bases and J lost 9; bases outside the gene matches: 16. There are 19 residues in the CDR3. Germline V gene data show CDR1 as SEHNR and CDR2 as FQNEAQ (reference sequence). The CDR3 loop reads CASSPLGLAGGPGVPEQFF. The CDR3 DNA follows: TGTGCCAGCAGCCCCCTGGGACTAGCGGGAGGGCCCGGGGTTCCTGAGCAGTTCTTC.

The V gene is TRBV19, the J gene TRBJ1-1; D call uncertain. The CDR3 is 11 amino acids. Germline values: CDR1 LNHDA, CDR2 SQIVND (reference sequence). Trimming cost V 3 bases and J 10 bases, with 9 bases left between them. CDR3 region: CASSMRMRAFF. In DNA, the CDR3 is TGTGCCAGTAGTATGAGGATGAGAGCTTTCTTT.

The genes are TRBV19 and TRBJ1-5; D uncertain. Trimming removed 5 bases from V and 0 bases from J, with 8 bases in between. There are 14 residues in the CDR3. Germline V gives CDR1 LNHDA, CDR2 SQIVND (reference sequence). CDR3 sequence (DNA): TGTGCCAGTAGTGCCGGGTTTAGCAATCAGCCCCAGCATTTT. It yields the protein CASSAGFSNQPQHF.

The gene calls are TRBV10-2 and TRBJ2-5; 9 bases fit TRBD2. The germline gives CDR1 WSHSY, CDR2 SAAADI. This CDR3 comprises 15 residues. With V trimmed by 4 bases and J by 5 bases, 8 bases remained unmatched. The CDR3 DNA follows: TGCGCCAGCAGTGCGGATAGCGGGAGTGGTGAGACCCAGTACTTC. The encoded protein is CASSADSGSGETQYF.

This chain joins TRBV6-4 and TRBJ2-3; TRBD2 aligns across 8 bases. Germline loops: CDR1 MRHNA, CDR2 SNTAGT. CDR3 size: 17 residues. The junction had 17 bases not matched to a gene; V was cut back by 6 bases and J by 6 bases. CDR3 residues: CASSIHPSGSGGDTQYF. The CDR3 DNA is TGTGCCAGCAGCATCCACCCAAGCGGGAGTGGAGGTGATACGCAGTATTTT.

The genes are TRBV19 and TRBJ2-4; weak D call: TRBD1 (5 bases). The germline V gene has CDR1 LNHDA and CDR2 SQIVND (reference sequence). V was cut by 10 bases and J by 0 bases, with 13 bases left in between. This CDR3 region has 14 residues. The CDR3 here is CATSGLGAKNIQYF. For the CDR3, the DNA is TGTGCCACCTCAGGGTTGGGAGCCAAAAACATTCAGTACTTC.

A note on this clone: Germline is not matched at one junction end, which may reflect a read error. This chain connects TRBV7-7 to TRBJ2-7; 7 positions match TRBD2. CDR1 SSHAT and CDR2 FNYEAQ come from the germline V gene (reference sequence). The CDR3 length is 13 residues. CDR3 bases: TGTGCTAGCAGCTTCGGGGAGGGCGACGAGCAGTACTTC. This gives the protein CASSFGEGDEQYF.

V gene TRBV6-1 combines with J gene TRBJ2-2; TRBD1 aligns across 9 bases. Germline-derived CDR1 and CDR2 are MNHNS and SASEGT. This CDR3 comprises 15 residues. Germline trimming cut 11 bases from V and 0 bases from J; bases unmatched to any gene: 7. The CDR3 region is CAARRTGANTGELFF. For the CDR3, the DNA is TGTGCCGCAAGGAGGACAGGGGCGAACACCGGGGAGCTGTTTTTT.

The V call is TRBV18, the J call TRBJ2-3; a weak D match, TRBD1 (6 bases). This CDR3 is 18 amino acids long. V was clipped by 5 bases and J by 0 bases, with 21 bases between them. Germline assignment: CDR1 KGHSH and CDR2 LQKENI. CDR3 residues: CASSTLPTQGGSTDTQYF. The DNA for the CDR3 is TGTGCCAGCTCAACCCTACCTACACAGGGCGGGAGCACAGATACGCAGTATTTT.

The genes are TRBV28 and TRBJ2-1; 14 nucleotides align to TRBD2. This CDR3 comprises 14 residues. V lost 3 bases, J lost 15 bases, and 7 bases stayed unmatched. Per the germline V gene, CDR1 is MDHEN and CDR2 is SYDVKM. In DNA form, the CDR3 reads TGTGCCAGCAGTTTGGGACTAGCGGGAGTTCGTGGGTTCTTC. Protein: CASSLGLAGVRGFF.

The rearrangement links TRBV7-8 to TRBJ2-5; the D is unclear. CDR3 length: 13 residues. The V and J ends lost 6 bases and 1 base respectively, with 9 bases between them. The germline V gene has CDR1 SGHVS and CDR2 FQNEAQ. The DNA for the CDR3 is TGTGCCAGCAGATATCTCCCCCAAGAGACCCAGTACTTC. Amino acids: CASRYLPQETQYF.

The J gene is TRBJ2-1, the V gene TRBV4-1; 7 bases are a match to TRBD2. The CDR3 sequence is 18 residues long. V trimming: 1 base; J trimming: 0 bases; junction bases outside the gene matches: 9. CDR1 and CDR2 (germline): MGHRA, YSYEKL. CDR3 residues: CASSQAQASGRSYNEQFF. CDR3 coding DNA: TGCGCCAGCAGCCAAGCCCAAGCTAGCGGTCGCTCCTACAATGAGCAGTTCTTC.

The chain employs TRBV5-6 and TRBJ2-1; D uncertain. The germline V and J ends were trimmed by 4 bases and 9 bases, with 14 bases remaining between them. The CDR3 sequence is 13 residues long. Germline-derived CDR1 and CDR2 are SGHDT and YYEEEE. The CDR3 DNA reads TGTGCCAGCAGCCCCACCGGTCGCGGTGAGCAGTTCTTC. Residues: CASSPTGRGEQFF.

This chain uses TRBV11-1 with TRBJ2-7; D not certain. Germline assignment: CDR1 SGHAT and CDR2 FQDESV (reference sequence). V gave up 1 base and J gave up 2 bases, with 6 bases separating them. This CDR3 is 13 amino acids long. The CDR3 nucleotides read TGTGCCAGCAGCTTAGGCGAGACCTACGAGCAGTACTTC. It translates to CASSLGETYEQYF.

This clone turned up a few times. The chain couples TRBV5-4 to TRBJ2-3; weak D call: TRBD2 (6 bases). This CDR3 is 17 amino acids long. Deletions cut 2 bases from V and 0 bases from J, with 16 bases between. In germline, CDR1 is SGHNT, CDR2 YYREEE (reference sequence). The CDR3 coding sequence is TGTGCCAGCAGCTTATGGGCGGGACCGGCTAGCACAGATACGCAGTATTTT. It is translated as CASSLWAGPASTDTQYF. The entire variable domain, with the rest obtained from reference TRBV5-4 and TRBJ2-3, is as follows: ETGVTQSPTHLIKTRGQQVTLRCSSQSGHNTVSWYQQALGQGPQFIFQYYREEENGRGNFPPRFSGLQFPNYSSELNVNALELDDSALYLCASSLWAGPASTDTQYFGPGTRLTVL.

V gene TRBV29-1 combines with J gene TRBJ1-4; TRBD1 agrees at 7 bases. The CDR3 length is 13 residues. The trim removed 4 bases at V and 11 bases at J, leaving 10 bases unmatched. CDR1 and CDR2 (germline): SQVTM, ANQGSEA. The CDR3 loop reads CSVAGTDVAKLFF. DNA of the CDR3: TGCAGCGTTGCCGGGACAGACGTTGCGAAACTGTTTTTT.

The V gene is TRBV5-4, the J gene TRBJ2-7; 8 nucleotides match TRBD2. The CDR3 is 16 residues long. Per germline, CDR1 SGHNT and CDR2 YYREEE (reference sequence). V shed 4 bases and J 4 bases; nucleotides not matched to a gene: 13. CDR3 coding DNA: TGTGCCAGCAGCAAACCGGGAGGGGCGTCGGGGTACGAGCAGTACTTC. This translates into CASSKPGGASGYEQYF.

CDR3 residues: CASSVGRTGGGTDTQYF. The DNA of the CDR3 is TGTGCCAGCAGCGTAGGCCGGACAGGAGGGGGCACAGATACGCAGTATTTT. The chain couples TRBV9 to TRBJ2-3; a possible D gene is TRBD1 (7 bases). The CDR3 covers 17 residues. In germline, CDR1 is SGDLS, CDR2 YYNGEE. V lost 0 bases and J 1 base, leaving 15 bases between the germline ends. Variable domain in full (rest from reference TRBV9 and TRBJ2-3): DSGVTQTPKHLITATGQRVTLRCSPRSGDLSVYWYQQSLDQGLQFLIQYYNGEERAKGNILERFSAQQFPDLHSELNLSSLELGDSALYFCASSVGRTGGGTDTQYFGPGTRLTVL.

The chain employs TRBV30 and TRBJ2-3; 9 nucleotides line up with TRBD2. This CDR3 comprises 15 residues. Germline CDR1 and CDR2: GTSNPN and SVGIG (reference sequence). V shed 5 bases, J shed 6 bases, and the junction held 12 bases outside the gene matches. Written as DNA, the CDR3 is TGTGCCTGGGGTGGGCTAGCGGGACCCCCCGATACGCAGTATTTT. Protein product: CAWGGLAGPPDTQYF.

This sequence joins TRBV4-2 and TRBJ1-2; D is unclear. This CDR3 region has 14 residues. CDR1 and CDR2 from the germline V gene are LGHNA and YNFKEQ. V was cut by 2 bases and J by 6 bases, with 13 bases left in between. CDR3 nucleotides: TGTGCCAGCAGCCAAATATGGGAGGGCGATGGCTACACCTTC. Translated: CASSQIWEGDGYTF.

The gene calls are TRBV7-9 and TRBJ2-5; 7 bases map to TRBD2. CDR1 SEHNR and CDR2 FQNEAQ come from the germline V gene (reference sequence). The CDR3 is 14 amino acids. V was pared by 7 bases and J by 5 bases, with 10 bases of the junction left unmatched. The CDR3 coding sequence is TGTGCCAGCAAATGGGAGGGCTTCGGGGAGACCCAGTACTTC. Protein product: CASKWEGFGETQYF.

The V gene is TRBV28, the J gene TRBJ1-2; 7 nucleotides match TRBD1. From germline, CDR1 is MDHEN and CDR2 SYDVKM. V was pared by 8 bases and J by 5 bases, with 11 bases of the junction left unmatched. The CDR3 loop spans 14 amino acids. CDR3 nucleotide sequence: TGTGCCAGCGGACGAAGAGGGGGCGGGTATGGCTACACCTTC. It specifies CASGRRGGGYGYTF.